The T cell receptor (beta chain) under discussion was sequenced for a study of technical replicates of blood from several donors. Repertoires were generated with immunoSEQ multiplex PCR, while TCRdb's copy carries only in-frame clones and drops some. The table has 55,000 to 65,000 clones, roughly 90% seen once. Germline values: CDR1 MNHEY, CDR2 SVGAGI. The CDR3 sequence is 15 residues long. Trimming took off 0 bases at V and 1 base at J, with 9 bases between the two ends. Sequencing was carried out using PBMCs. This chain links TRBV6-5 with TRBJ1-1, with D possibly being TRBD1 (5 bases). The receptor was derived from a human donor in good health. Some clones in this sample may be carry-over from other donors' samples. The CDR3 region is CASSYSAQGNTEAFF. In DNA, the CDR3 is TGTGCCAGCAGTTACTCAGCCCAGGGGAACACTGAAGCTTTCTTT.